Listed below are T cell receptor beta chains from one sample, sequenced in a study of T cells after somatic rescue of genetic block. TCRdb's copy holds only in-frame clones and misses some; the assay was immunoSEQ multiplex PCR. The profile covers 110,000 or so clones, with 75% to 95% appearing a single time and about 1.5% taken by the ten largest. Input material: peripheral blood mononuclear cells (PBMCs). The receptors shown here come from a woman aged 18-29 years. Both conserved end residues are part of each CDR3. A D gene is named only where the DNA matches it firmly. Rows give clone size only sometimes, using once, few, many, or a class for an expanded clone.

D	V	size	J	CDR3	DNA
TRBD2	TRBV4-3	once	TRBJ2-1	CASSQGLAGNNEQFF	TGCGCCAGCAGCCAAGGACTAGCGGGGAATAATGAGCAGTTCTTC
-	TRBV6-5	-	TRBJ1-6	CASSLNREGSPLHF	TGTGCCAGCAGTCTGAACCGTGAGGGTTCACCCCTCCACTTT
TRBD1	TRBV27	once	TRBJ1-2	CASSLGQGGWYGYTF	TGTGCCAGCAGTTTGGGACAGGGAGGTTGGTATGGCTACACCTTC
TRBD1	TRBV30	-	TRBJ1-6	CAWSPASGTGGNSPLHF	TGTGCCTGGAGCCCGGCCTCCGGGACAGGGGGCAATTCACCCCTCCACTTT
-	TRBV18	once	TRBJ2-3	CASSQKSPDTQYF	TGTGCCAGCTCACAAAAGTCGCCCGATACGCAGTATTTT
TRBD1	TRBV5-4	-	TRBJ2-3	CASSVRGQGTDTQYF	TGTGCCAGCAGCGTGAGGGGACAGGGCACAGATACGCAGTATTTT
-	TRBV4-3	-	TRBJ2-5	CASSLTLGGETQYF	TGCGCCAGCAGCCTAACCCTAGGGGGAGAGACCCAGTACTTC
TRBD2	TRBV7-9	-	TRBJ2-4	CASSLVTSAAKNIQYF	TGTGCCAGCAGCTTAGTCACTAGCGCAGCCAAAAACATTCAGTACTTC
-	TRBV7-2	-	TRBJ1-1	CASSLVGLEAFF	TGTGCCAGCAGCTTAGTGGGATTAGAAGCTTTCTTT
-	TRBV5-1	-	TRBJ1-2	CASSPRVGSNYGYTF	TGCGCCAGCAGCCCCCGCGTGGGATCCAACTATGGCTACACCTTC
-	TRBV5-4	-	TRBJ1-2	CASSLAGGWGYTF	TGTGCCAGCAGCTTGGCCGGGGGATGGGGCTACACCTTC
-	TRBV7-3	once	TRBJ2-1	CASSSQGYNEQFF	TGTGCCAGCAGCTCCCAGGGGTACAATGAGCAGTTCTTC
-	TRBV30	-	TRBJ1-1	CAWSTTAKNTEAFF	TGTGCCTGGAGTACGACAGCTAAGAACACTGAAGCTTTCTTT
-	TRBV19	-	TRBJ1-4	CASRRQGNNEKLFF	TGTGCCAGTAGGCGGCAGGGGAATAATGAAAAACTGTTTTTT
-	TRBV2	-	TRBJ1-5	CASSEARLPRGNQPQHF	TGTGCCAGCAGTGAAGCGAGACTACCGAGGGGCAATCAGCCCCAGCATTTT
-	TRBV9	-	TRBJ2-1	CASSGTPRVNEQFF	TGTGCCAGCAGCGGAACCCCGAGGGTAAATGAGCAGTTCTTC
TRBD2	TRBV6-5	-	TRBJ2-5	CASSYQAPLGGETQYF	TGTGCCAGCAGTTACCAGGCTCCACTCGGGGGGGAGACCCAGTACTTC
-	TRBV6-1	-	TRBJ1-5	CASNPDSGRIQPQHF	TGTGCCAGCAACCCCGACAGTGGACGGATTCAGCCCCAGCATTTT
-	TRBV5-5	-	TRBJ1-6	CASSLGTDNSPLHF	TGTGCCAGCAGCTTGGGGACGGATAATTCACCCCTCCACTTT
-	TRBV4-1	-	TRBJ1-2	CASSQDPTAGHGYTF	TGCGCCAGCAGCCAAGATCCAACCGCCGGGCATGGCTACACCTTC
-	TRBV6-6	-	TRBJ2-7	CASSYSGLGGAVQYF	TGTGCCAGCAGTTACTCGGGACTCGGAGGCGCCGTGCAGTACTTC
-	TRBV2	-	TRBJ1-1	CASSTGRFFSTEAFF	TGTGCCAGCAGTACGGGACGTTTCTTTTCCACTGAAGCTTTCTTT
TRBD1	TRBV6-1	-	TRBJ1-6	CASRLDRVSGSPLHF	TGTGCCAGCAGACTAGACAGGGTATCTGGCTCACCCCTCCACTTT
TRBD2	TRBV10-2	-	TRBJ2-3	CASRGSGGARGTDTQYF	TGCGCCAGCAGAGGTAGCGGGGGGGCCAGGGGCACAGATACGCAGTATTTT
TRBD2	TRBV9	-	TRBJ2-3	CASSGASGGAVTDTQYF	TGTGCCAGCAGCGGGGCTAGCGGGGGGGCCGTTACAGATACGCAGTATTTT
TRBD2	TRBV7-6	-	TRBJ2-1	CASSSMRGLAYNEQFF	TGTGCCAGCAGCTCGATGCGGGGACTAGCGTACAATGAGCAGTTCTTC
-	TRBV6-5	-	TRBJ1-2	CASSYGTNYGYTF	TGTGCCAGCAGTTACGGGACAAACTATGGCTACACCTTC
TRBD1	TRBV29-1	-	TRBJ2-4	CSAEGAEGNIQYF	TGCAGCGCCGAGGGGGCAGAGGGAAACATTCAGTACTTC
TRBD2	TRBV18	-	TRBJ2-1	CASSLLGRAGDEQFF	TGTGCCAGCTCCCTTCTGGGGAGGGCGGGCGATGAGCAGTTCTTC
TRBD2	TRBV10-3	-	TRBJ2-3	CAIRTSGASTDTQYF	TGTGCCATCCGGACTAGCGGGGCTAGCACAGATACGCAGTATTTT
TRBD1	TRBV10-3	-	TRBJ1-5	CAISPGQGGNQPQHF	TGTGCCATCAGCCCAGGACAGGGAGGAAATCAGCCCCAGCATTTT
TRBD2	TRBV6-1	once	TRBJ2-3	CATNLAGGSDTQYF	TGTGCCACCAATTTAGCGGGGGGGTCGGATACGCAGTATTTT
TRBD2	TRBV5-4	-	TRBJ2-3	CASSFGGGGTVTQYF	TGTGCCAGCAGCTTTGGCGGGGGGGGCACAGTTACGCAGTATTTT
-	TRBV5-6	-	TRBJ2-3	CASSLADTQYF	TGTGCCAGCAGCTTAGCCGATACGCAGTATTTT
TRBD1	TRBV12-5	-	TRBJ2-3	CASGLDLRDRDPPDTQYF	TGTGCTAGTGGTTTGGACCTCCGGGACAGGGACCCCCCAGATACGCAGTATTTT
-	TRBV7-2	-	TRBJ2-2	CASTPGAYYTGELFF	TGTGCCAGCACGCCGGGGGCCTACTACACCGGGGAGCTGTTTTTT
-	TRBV6-1	-	TRBJ2-7	CASSSLRGSSYEQYF	TGTGCCAGCAGTAGCCTTCGGGGGAGCTCCTACGAGCAGTACTTC
TRBD2	TRBV2	-	TRBJ2-4	CASTGLAGVAKNIQYF	TGTGCCAGCACAGGACTAGCGGGGGTAGCCAAAAACATTCAGTACTTC
TRBD1	TRBV18	-	TRBJ2-1	CASSPAVAGGYEQFF	TGTGCCAGCTCACCAGCGGTCGCAGGGGGCTATGAGCAGTTCTTC
-	TRBV7-3	-	TRBJ2-3	CASSLRGIYPGSKPTDTQYF	TGTGCCAGCAGCTTAAGAGGAATTTACCCCGGGTCCAAACCAACGGATACGCAGTATTTT
-	TRBV19	-	TRBJ2-3	CASSRLPYVTDTQYF	TGTGCCAGTAGCAGACTACCCTATGTGACAGATACGCAGTATTTT
TRBD1	TRBV7-9	-	TRBJ1-1	CASGLTGGADTEAFF	TGTGCCAGCGGTTTAACAGGGGGCGCCGACACTGAAGCTTTCTTT
-	TRBV19	-	TRBJ1-5	CASSPYLQGINQPQHF	TGTGCCAGTAGTCCATATTTACAGGGAATCAATCAGCCCCAGCATTTT
-	TRBV11-2	-	TRBJ2-7	CASSLMMSNEQYF	TGTGCCAGCAGCTTAATGATGTCTAACGAGCAGTACTTC
TRBD1	TRBV30	once	TRBJ1-5	CASDGTGGNQPQHF	TGTGCCTCTGACGGGACAGGGGGGAATCAGCCCCAGCATTTT
-	TRBV19	-	TRBJ1-2	CASSFLTGRAGYTF	TGTGCCAGTAGCTTCCTCACAGGGAGGGCTGGCTACACCTTC
-	TRBV4-1	-	TRBJ2-5	CASSQEWGALETQYF	TGCGCCAGCAGCCAAGAATGGGGGGCTTTGGAGACCCAGTACTTC
TRBD2	TRBV6-5	-	TRBJ2-7	CATRGSASYEQYF	TGTGCCACCCGCGGGAGTGCATCCTACGAGCAGTACTTC
-	TRBV30	-	TRBJ1-1	CAWSIGRNTEAFF	TGTGCCTGGAGTATCGGAAGGAACACTGAAGCTTTCTTT
-	TRBV30	-	TRBJ2-1	CAWSGGAYNEQFF	TGTGCCTGGAGTGGTGGGGCCTACAATGAGCAGTTCTTC
TRBD1	TRBV2	-	TRBJ2-4	CASSEVKGQLAKNIQYF	TGTGCCAGCAGTGAAGTGAAGGGACAGTTAGCCAAAAACATTCAGTACTTC
TRBD1	TRBV6-1	-	TRBJ2-1	CASRPRDRQYNEQFF	TGTGCCAGCAGGCCCCGGGACAGACAGTACAATGAGCAGTTCTTC
-	TRBV4-1	-	TRBJ1-4	CASSPLTGTSEKLFF	TGCGCCAGCAGCCCACTTACGGGGACATCGGAAAAACTGTTTTTT
TRBD1	TRBV2	few	TRBJ1-6	CASSGTGGSPLHF	TGTGCCAGCAGCGGGACAGGGGGGTCACCCCTCCACTTT
-	TRBV5-1	-	TRBJ1-2	CASSLKSRSRVGGYTF	TGCGCCAGCAGCTTGAAATCCCGGAGTCGGGTGGGGGGCTACACCTTC
TRBD1	TRBV6-5	-	TRBJ1-2	CASTQGGDGYTF	TGTGCCAGCACCCAAGGGGGCGATGGCTACACCTTC
-	TRBV13	-	TRBJ2-3	CASSSGPIITDTQYF	TGTGCCAGCAGCTCCGGACCGATAATCACAGATACGCAGTATTTT
-	TRBV30	-	TRBJ1-1	CAWKTPEAFF	TGTGCCTGGAAAACCCCCGAAGCTTTCTTT
-	TRBV30	once	TRBJ1-2	CASFRGAGGLGYTF	TGTGCCTCGTTCCGGGGGGCGGGCGGTCTTGGCTACACCTTC
TRBD1	TRBV2	-	TRBJ2-7	CASRGRQGAYEQYF	TGTGCCAGCAGGGGGCGGCAGGGGGCCTACGAGCAGTACTTC